The rows below give T cell receptor beta chains drawn from one sample of a study of T cell responses to AZD1222 COVID-19 vaccine. Assay: immunoSEQ multiplex PCR; the TCRdb copy retains only in-frame clones and omits some. This table holds 50,000 to 75,000 clones, roughly nine tenths found once. The input for sequencing was peripheral blood, taken 28 days after the second AZD1222 dose. All receptors come from an adult who received the AZD1222 COVID-19 vaccine. Each CDR3 is given with its conserved first and last residue. D genes are given only for firm matches. The listing skips clone size in some rows; elsewhere it reads once, few, many or a size class.

- - TRBJ1-2 TRBV9 TGTGCCAGCAGCGTAGGGGCAGGCGGTGCGTATGGCTACACCTTC CASSVGAGGAYGYTF
- - TRBJ1-2 TRBV6-6 TGTGCCAGCAGTTCGTACCAGGGCTCGTGGGATGGCTACACCTTC CASSSYQGSWDGYTF
- - TRBJ2-3 TRBV19 TGTGCCAGTAGGGGACTGAGTAGCACAGATACGCAGTATTTT CASRGLSSTDTQYF
- - TRBJ1-2 TRBV7-2 TGTGCCAGCAGTTTGGCAGGGAAGGATGGCTACACCTTC CASSLAGKDGYTF
- TRBD2 TRBJ2-1 TRBV19 TGTGCCAGTGCAGGGGGAGGGGTCCTAGCGGGAGTAGAGAATGAGCAGTTCTTC CASAGGGVLAGVENEQFF
- TRBD1 TRBJ2-7 TRBV6-5 TGTGCCAGCACTACAGGACAGGGGGCATCCTACGAGCAGTACTTC CASTTGQGASYEQYF
- - TRBJ2-7 TRBV25-1 TGTGCCAGCACGGGGTCAGGGGCCTCCTACGAGCAGTACTTC CASTGSGASYEQYF
- TRBD1 TRBJ2-2 TRBV19 TGTGCCAGTAGCGGACAGGGGGCTTTCGGGGAGCTGTTTTTT CASSGQGAFGELFF
- TRBD1 TRBJ1-5 TRBV7-9 TGTGCCAGCAGCACCTACAGGGGGACAGGGCGCAATCAGCCCCAGCATTTT CASSTYRGTGRNQPQHF
- - TRBJ2-1 TRBV24-1 TGTGCCACCAGTGGCGTGAACAGGGTTCACAATGAGCAGTTCTTC CATSGVNRVHNEQFF
once - TRBJ2-7 TRBV7-2 TGTGCCAGCAGCTTAGACAGAACCTACTACGAGCAGTACTTC CASSLDRTYYEQYF
- TRBD1 TRBJ2-5 TRBV5-1 TGCGCCAGCAGCTTGGAGGCTATGGGACAGGGGCAAGAGACCCAGTACTTC CASSLEAMGQGQETQYF
once - TRBJ2-7 TRBV6-2/TRBV6-3 TGTGCCAGCAGTGCGGGACGAAGCGAGCAGTACTTC CASSAGRSEQYF
- - TRBJ2-1 TRBV10-3 TGTGCCATCAGCCGGGGGACAAACGAGCAGTTCTTC CAISRGTNEQFF
- - TRBJ1-4 TRBV5-3 TGTGCCAGAAGCTTGGGGTCGGACGGTGCAACTAATGAAAAACTGTTTTTT CARSLGSDGATNEKLFF
- - TRBJ1-2 TRBV4-1 TGCGCCAGCAGCCAAGGGCCAGCCAACTATGGCTACACCTTC CASSQGPANYGYTF
- - TRBJ1-1 TRBV9 TGTGCCAGCAGCTCCCCTCGGGGTGGGGGGCGTATGAACACTGAAGCTTTCTTT CASSSPRGGGRMNTEAFF
- - TRBJ2-7 TRBV19 TGTGCCAGTAGCGACCGGGAGACCTTCAGGAGGTACGAGCAGTACTTC CASSDRETFRRYEQYF
- - TRBJ1-6 TRBV5-1 TGCGCCAGCAGCCCTAGGACGGCAGATTCACCCCTCCACTTT CASSPRTADSPLHF
- - TRBJ1-5 TRBV5-5 TGTGCCAGCAGCTTGGATCGGCAAAGAGGCAATCAGCCCCAGCATTTT CASSLDRQRGNQPQHF
- - TRBJ1-1 TRBV6-2/TRBV6-3 TGTGCCAGCAGTTACACCGGGACCCTGACGCCGCCCGAAGCTTTCTTT CASSYTGTLTPPEAFF
- - TRBJ1-4 TRBV7-2 TGTGCCAGCAGCTTACATCCAACTAATGAAAAACTGTTTTTT CASSLHPTNEKLFF
once TRBD1 TRBJ1-1 TRBV11-2 TGTGCCAGCAGCTTAGATCCCGGACAGGGCAACACTGAAGCTTTCTTT CASSLDPGQGNTEAFF
- - TRBJ2-1 TRBV24-1 TGTGCCACCAGTGATTACGGTCAGGCTGTCGGTGAGCAGTTCTTC CATSDYGQAVGEQFF
- - TRBJ2-5 TRBV24-1 TGTGCCACCTCGTCCGGGGACCAAGAGACCCAGTACTTC CATSSGDQETQYF
once TRBD1 TRBJ1-2 TRBV18 TGTGCCAGCTCGCAATCGACAGGGGAACTTCGTTATGGCTACACCTTC CASSQSTGELRYGYTF
once - TRBJ2-7 TRBV7-8 TGTGCCAGCAGCTTAGGTCTCGGGGGTAGGAACTACGAGCAGTACTTC CASSLGLGGRNYEQYF
once TRBD1 TRBJ2-5 TRBV25-1 TGTGCCAGCACAATAGGGGGCAGGGAGACCCAGTACTTC CASTIGGRETQYF
- TRBD1 TRBJ1-2 TRBV12-3/TRBV12-4 TGTGCCAGCAGTAACAGGGGGCGCGGAGGCTACACCTTC CASSNRGRGGYTF
once - TRBJ2-7 TRBV27 TGTGCCAGCAGTTTAATCGGGACCCAATCCTACGAGCAGTACTTC CASSLIGTQSYEQYF
once TRBD1 TRBJ1-1 TRBV6-5 TGTGCCAGCAGTCCGACAGGGACAAACACTGAAGCTTTCTTT CASSPTGTNTEAFF
- - TRBJ2-1 TRBV7-3 TGTGCCAGCAGCCTGGTAGGCAATGAGCAGTTCTTC CASSLVGNEQFF
- - TRBJ2-7 TRBV6-5 TGTGCCAGCAGGAACTGGGACGGGGCCTACGAGCAGTACTTC CASRNWDGAYEQYF
- - TRBJ1-6 TRBV5-1 TGCGCCAGCAGCCCTGGGGGGGGGCTCGGATCACCCCTCCACTTT CASSPGGGLGSPLHF
- - TRBJ2-7 TRBV20-1 TGCAGTGCTAGTCGTCAGGGGTTCTTCTACGAGCAGTACTTC CSASRQGFFYEQYF
- - TRBJ2-5 TRBV2 TGTGCCAGCAGTGAATCCGAGTACCAAGAGACCCAGTACTTC CASSESEYQETQYF
- - TRBJ1-1 TRBV10-3 TGTGCCATCAGTGCCCAGGGGTACACTGAAGCTTTCTTT CAISAQGYTEAFF
once TRBD1 TRBJ1-4 TRBV6-5 TGTGCCAGCAGTTCGGTACAGGGGGCGGGGGAAAAACTGTTTTTT CASSSVQGAGEKLFF
- TRBD1 TRBJ1-6 TRBV19 TGTGCCGCGAGGGACAGGGGCCAATCACCCCTCCACTTT CAARDRGQSPLHF